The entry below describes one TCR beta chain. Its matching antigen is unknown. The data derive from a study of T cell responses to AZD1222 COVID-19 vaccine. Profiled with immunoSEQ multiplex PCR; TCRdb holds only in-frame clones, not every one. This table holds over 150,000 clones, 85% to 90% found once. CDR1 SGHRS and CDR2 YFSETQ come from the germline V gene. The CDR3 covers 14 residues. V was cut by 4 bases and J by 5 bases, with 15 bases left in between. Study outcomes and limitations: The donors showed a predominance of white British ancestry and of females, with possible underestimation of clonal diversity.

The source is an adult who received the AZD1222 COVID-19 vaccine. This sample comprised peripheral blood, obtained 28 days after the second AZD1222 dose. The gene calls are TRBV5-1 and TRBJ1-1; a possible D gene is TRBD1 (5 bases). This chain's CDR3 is CASSTLGGGTEAFF. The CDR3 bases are TGCGCCAGCAGCACCCTTGGGGGGGGTACTGAAGCTTTCTTT.